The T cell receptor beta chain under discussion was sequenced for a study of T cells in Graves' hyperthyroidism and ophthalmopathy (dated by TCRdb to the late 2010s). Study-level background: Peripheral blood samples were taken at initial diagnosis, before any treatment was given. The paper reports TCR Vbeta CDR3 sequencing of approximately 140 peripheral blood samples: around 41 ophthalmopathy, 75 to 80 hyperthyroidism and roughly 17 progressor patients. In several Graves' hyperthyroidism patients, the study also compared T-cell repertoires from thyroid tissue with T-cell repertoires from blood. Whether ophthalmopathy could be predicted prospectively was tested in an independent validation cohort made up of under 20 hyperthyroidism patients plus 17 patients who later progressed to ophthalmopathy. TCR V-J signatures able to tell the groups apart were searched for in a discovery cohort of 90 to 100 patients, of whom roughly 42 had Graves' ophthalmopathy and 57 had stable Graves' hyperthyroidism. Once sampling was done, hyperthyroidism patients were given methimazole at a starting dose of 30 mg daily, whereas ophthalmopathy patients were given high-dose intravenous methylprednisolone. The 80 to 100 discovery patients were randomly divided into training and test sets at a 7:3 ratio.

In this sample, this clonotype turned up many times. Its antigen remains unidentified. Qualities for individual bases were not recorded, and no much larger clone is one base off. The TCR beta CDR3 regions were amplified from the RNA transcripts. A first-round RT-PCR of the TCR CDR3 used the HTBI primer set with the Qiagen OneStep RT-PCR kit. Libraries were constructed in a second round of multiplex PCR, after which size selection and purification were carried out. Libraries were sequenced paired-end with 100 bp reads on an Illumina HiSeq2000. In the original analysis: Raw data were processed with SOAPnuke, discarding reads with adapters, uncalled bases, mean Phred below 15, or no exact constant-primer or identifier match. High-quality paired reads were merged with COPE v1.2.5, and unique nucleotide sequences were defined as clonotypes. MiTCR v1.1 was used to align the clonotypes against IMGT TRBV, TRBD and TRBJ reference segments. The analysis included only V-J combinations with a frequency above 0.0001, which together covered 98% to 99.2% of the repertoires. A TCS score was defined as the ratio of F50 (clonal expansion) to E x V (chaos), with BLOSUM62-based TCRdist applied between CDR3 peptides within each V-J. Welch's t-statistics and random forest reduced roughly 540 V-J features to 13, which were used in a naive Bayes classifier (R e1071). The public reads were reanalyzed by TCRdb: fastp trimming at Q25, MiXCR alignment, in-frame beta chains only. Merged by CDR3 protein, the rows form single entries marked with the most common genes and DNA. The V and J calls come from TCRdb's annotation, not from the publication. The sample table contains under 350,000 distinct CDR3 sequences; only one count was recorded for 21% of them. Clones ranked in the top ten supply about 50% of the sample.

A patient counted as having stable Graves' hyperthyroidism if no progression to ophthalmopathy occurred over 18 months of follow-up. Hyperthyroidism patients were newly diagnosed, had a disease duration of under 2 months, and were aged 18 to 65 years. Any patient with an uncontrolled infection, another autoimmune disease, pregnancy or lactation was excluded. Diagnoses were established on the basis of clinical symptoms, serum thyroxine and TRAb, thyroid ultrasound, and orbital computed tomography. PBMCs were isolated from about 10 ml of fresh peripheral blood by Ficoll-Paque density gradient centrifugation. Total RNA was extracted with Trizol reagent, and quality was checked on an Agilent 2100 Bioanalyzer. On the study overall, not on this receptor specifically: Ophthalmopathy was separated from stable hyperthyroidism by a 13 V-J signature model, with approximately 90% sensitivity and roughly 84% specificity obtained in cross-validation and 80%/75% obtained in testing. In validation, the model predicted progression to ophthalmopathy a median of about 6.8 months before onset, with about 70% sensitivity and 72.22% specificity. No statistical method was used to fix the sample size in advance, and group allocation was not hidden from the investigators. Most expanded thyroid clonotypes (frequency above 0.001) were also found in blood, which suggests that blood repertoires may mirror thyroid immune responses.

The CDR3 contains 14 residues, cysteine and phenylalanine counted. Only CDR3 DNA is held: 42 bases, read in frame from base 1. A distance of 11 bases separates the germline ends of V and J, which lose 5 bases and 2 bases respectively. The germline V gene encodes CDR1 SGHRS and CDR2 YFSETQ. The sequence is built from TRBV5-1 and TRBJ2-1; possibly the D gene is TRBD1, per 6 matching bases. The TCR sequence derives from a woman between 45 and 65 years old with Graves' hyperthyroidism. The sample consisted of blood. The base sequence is TGCGCCAGCAGACGGACAGAAGCCTACAATGAGCAGTTCTTC. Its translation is CASRRTEAYNEQFF.